The 27 T cell receptor beta chains listed next were all sequenced from one sample in a study of CD8+CD57+ T cells in acquired aplastic anemia. Sequencing involved patients with CD8+CD57+ cell expansion previously shown by flow cytometry. Profiles of TCR beta VDJ and CDR3 were generated from a genomic DNA template. TCRdb called the reads again in MiXCR, with one record for every CDR3 protein. This sample has some 150,000 distinct CDR3 sequences, with just over 50% found just once. The sequencing sample was made of sorted CD4+, CD8+, or CD8+CD57+ T cells (not recorded which) from PBMCs. The receptors were gathered from a human donor with aplastic anemia.

This clonotype has a handful of counts. The rearrangement joins TRBV6-1 to TRBJ2-2; a possible D gene is TRBD2 (6 bases). V gave up 7 bases and J gave up 2 bases, with 11 bases separating them. Germline assignment: CDR1 MNHNS and CDR2 SASEGT. The length of the CDR3 is 14 residues. The CDR3 loop reads CASTWTTNTGELFF. The CDR3 DNA follows: TGTGCCAGCACCTGGACTACTAACACCGGGGAGCTGTTTTTT.

This clonotype was counted once. A much larger clone is a single base away; this may be a read error. The chain has TRBV6-1 and TRBJ2-1; 10 bases agree with TRBD2. This CDR3 contains 15 residues. Germline CDR1 is MNHNS and CDR2 is SASEGT. CDR3 bases: TGTGCCGGCAGTGGGTCAGCGGGGGGGCCCAATGAGCAGTTCTTC. The encoded protein is CAGSGSAGGPNEQFF.

The chain combines TRBV4-1 with TRBJ2-1, with D possibly TRBD1 on 5 matching bases. The V end was cut by 1 base, the J end by 10 bases, with 8 bases between. This CDR3 comprises 12 residues. Germline V gene sequence: CDR1 MGHRA, CDR2 YSYEKL. This CDR3 reads CASSQGQYEQFF. Written as DNA, the CDR3 is TGCGCCAGCAGCCAAGGACAGTACGAGCAGTTCTTC.

The J gene is TRBJ1-2, the V gene TRBV9, with TRBD1 matching 8 bases. The CDR3 length is 14 residues. CDR1 and CDR2 (germline): SGDLS, YYNGEE. After removal of 3 bases from V and 2 bases from J, the junction contained 3 bases not matched to a gene. The DNA for the CDR3 is TGTGCCAGCAGCGGAGGACAGGGAAACTATGGCTACACCTTC. It specifies CASSGGQGNYGYTF.

The chain couples TRBV20-1 to TRBJ2-7; 13 bases are shared with TRBD2. The CDR3 loop spans 15 amino acids. The ends lost 5 bases at V and 1 base at J; junction bases unmatched: 5. The V gene's germline CDR1 is DFQATT and CDR2 SNEGSKA (reference sequence). The CDR3 sequence is CSAPLLAGGSYEQYF. DNA for the CDR3: TGCAGTGCTCCCTTACTAGCGGGAGGGTCCTACGAGCAGTACTTC.

J is TRBJ1-6 and V is TRBV19; no reliable D call. Germline CDR1 LNHDA, CDR2 SQIVND (reference sequence). The CDR3 covers 16 residues. V lost 5 bases and J 7 bases, leaving 18 bases between the germline ends. The DNA for the CDR3 is TGTGCCAGTAGTGTCTACAGTCCTAGTGGAAATTCACCCCTCCACTTT. Translated: CASSVYSPSGNSPLHF.

In this sample, this clonotype turned up many times. The rearrangement uses TRBV5-1 and TRBJ2-3; the match to TRBD2 covers 11 bases. CDR1 and CDR2 (germline): SGHRS, YFSETQ. This CDR3 comprises 16 residues. V lost 2 bases and J lost 2; bases outside the gene matches: 4. As DNA, the CDR3 is TGCGCCAGCAGCTTTGCTAGCGGGGGGATCACAGATACGCAGTATTTT. This translates into CASSFASGGITDTQYF.

The rearrangement uses TRBV15 and TRBJ1-2, with D perhaps matching TRBD1 (6 bases). From germline, CDR1 is LNHNV and CDR2 YYDKDF (reference sequence). CDR3 length: 14 amino acids. The V end was cut by 7 bases, the J end by 3 bases, with 15 bases between. The CDR3 protein is CATNMRGDDYGYTF. The CDR3 bases are TGTGCCACCAATATGAGGGGGGACGACTATGGCTACACCTTC.

This clonotype appeared many times. The genes are TRBV15 and TRBJ2-1; 7 nucleotides align to TRBD1. This CDR3 has 17 amino acids. Looked up from germline, CDR1 is LNHNV and CDR2 is YYDKDF (reference sequence). V trimming: 8 bases; J trimming: 0 bases; junction bases outside the gene matches: 13. Here the CDR3 reads CATRPEGGRSSYNEQFF. The CDR3 DNA is TGTGCCACCCGACCCGAAGGGGGCCGGAGCTCCTACAATGAGCAGTTCTTC.

This clonotype was recorded once. The chain employs TRBV5-1 and TRBJ1-6; no firm D call. The length of the CDR3 is 15 residues. Per the germline V gene, CDR1 is SGHRS and CDR2 is YFSETQ. The V end lost 2 bases, the J end lost 8 bases, and 14 bases lay between the germline ends. The CDR3 DNA reads as TGCGCCAGCAGCTTAATGGTCTCCCGAGATTCACCCCTCCACTTT. It yields the protein CASSLMVSRDSPLHF.

A few counts support this clonotype. This may arise from a read error, as a much more abundant clone is one base away. The chain links TRBV20-1 to TRBJ2-7; no clear D. Germline values: CDR1 DFQATT, CDR2 SNEGSKA (reference sequence). Deletions cut 6 bases from V and 6 bases from J, with 9 bases between. The CDR3 runs 10 residues. The CDR3 loop is CSAPPSEQYF. The CDR3 DNA reads TGCAGTGCCCCCCCGTCCGAGCAGTACTTC.

This clonotype was counted only a few times. This chain connects TRBV9 to TRBJ1-6; TRBD1 might be the D (5 bases). V was trimmed by 6 bases and J by 9 bases, leaving 19 bases between them. From germline, CDR1 is SGDLS and CDR2 YYNGEE. The CDR3 runs 15 residues. The CDR3 DNA reads as TGTGCCAGCAATCCCCTCCCAGGGTTTCCTTCACCCCTCCACTTT. This encodes CASNPLPGFPSPLHF.

The gene calls are TRBV19 and TRBJ1-1; D unclear. The CDR3 sequence is 16 residues long. Trimming stripped 5 bases from V and 0 bases from J, with 16 bases between. In germline, CDR1 is LNHDA, CDR2 SQIVND (reference sequence). CDR3 loop: CASSARPGAMNTEAFF. Written as DNA, the CDR3 is TGTGCCAGTAGTGCTCGCCCAGGCGCCATGAACACTGAAGCTTTCTTT. Full variable domain (outside the CDR3, taken from reference TRBV19 and TRBJ1-1): DGGITQSPKYLFRKEGQNVTLSCEQNLNHDAMYWYRQDPGQGLRLIYYSQIVNDFQKGDIAEGYSVSREKKESFPLTVTSAQKNPTAFYLCASSARPGAMNTEAFFGQGTRLTVV.

The chain recombines TRBV20-1 with TRBJ2-7, with TRBD1 identical over 9 bases. Germline V gene sequence: CDR1 DFQATT, CDR2 SNEGSKA (reference sequence). V trimming: 3 bases; J trimming: 5 bases; junction bases outside the gene matches: 11. This CDR3 is built from 15 residues. The CDR3 DNA is TGCAGTGCTAGCCAGCGGGGAGGGACAGGGAACGAGCAGTACTTC. Translated: CSASQRGGTGNEQYF.

The chain uses TRBV2 and TRBJ2-7; D uncertain. Trimming left V 4 bases short and J 1 base short, with 8 bases between. The germline V gene has CDR1 SNHLY and CDR2 FYNNEI. The CDR3 has 13 residues. The CDR3 loop is CASSVFPSYEQYF. CDR3 DNA sequence: TGTGCCAGCAGTGTTTTCCCTTCCTACGAGCAGTACTTC.

This chain uses TRBV5-1 with TRBJ2-7; possible D gene TRBD2, 5 bases. Trimming stripped 2 bases from V and 6 bases from J, with 12 bases between. This CDR3 has 13 residues. Per germline, CDR1 SGHRS and CDR2 YFSETQ. The CDR3 DNA follows: TGCGCCAGCAGCTTCCACGGGAACGGCGAGCAGTACTTC. Its translation: CASSFHGNGEQYF.

This clonotype appeared once. The genes are TRBV2 and TRBJ1-5, with D hard to call. The V end was cut by 8 bases, the J end by 0 bases, with 11 bases between. The CDR3 has 14 amino acids. The germline V gene encodes CDR1 SNHLY and CDR2 FYNNEI. CDR3 in DNA: TGTGCCAGCTCAAAAGTGAATAGCAATCAGCCCCAGCATTTT. Its translation is CASSKVNSNQPQHF. Using reference TRBV2 and TRBJ1-5 for the parts outside the CDR3, the full variable domain is EPEVTQTPSHQVTQMGQEVILRCVPISNHLYFYWYRQILGQKVEFLVSFYNNEISEKSEIFDDQFSVERPDGSNFTLKIRSTKLEDSAMYFCASSKVNSNQPQHFGDGTRLSIL.

This rearrangement joins TRBV30 to TRBJ1-2, with D tentatively TRBD1 (5 bases). V lost 7 bases and J 5 bases, leaving 20 bases between the germline ends. Germline V gives CDR1 GTSNPN, CDR2 SVGIG (reference sequence). This CDR3 contains 14 residues. The CDR3 bases are TGTGCCTCGAACCCGGCGGGGGGTCTTTATGGCTACACCTTC. Its translation: CASNPAGGLYGYTF.

This clonotype appeared a few times. The V and J genes are TRBV28 and TRBJ2-7; 8 positions agree with TRBD1. V lost 6 bases, J lost 2 bases, and 12 bases stayed unmatched. There are 16 residues in the CDR3. In germline, CDR1 is MDHEN, CDR2 SYDVKM. The chain's CDR3 is CASSPGTGLGTYEQYF. CDR3 sequence (DNA): TGTGCCAGCAGCCCCGGGACAGGTCTAGGAACCTACGAGCAGTACTTC. Combining the CDR3 with reference TRBV28 and TRBJ2-7 gives the whole variable domain DVKVTQSSRYLVKRTGEKVFLECVQDMDHENMFWYRQDPGLGLRLIYFSYDVKMKEKGDIPEGYSVSREKKERFSLILESASTNQTSMYLCASSPGTGLGTYEQYFGPGTRLTVT.

The table lists this clonotype with a few counts. The chain carries TRBV7-2 and TRBJ2-7; 8 bases agree with TRBD1. V was pared by 5 bases and J by 2 bases, with 8 bases of the junction left unmatched. The CDR3 runs to 15 residues. Germline values: CDR1 SGHTA, CDR2 FQGNSA. The CDR3 is CASSPRTGQTYEQYF. The CDR3 region has the DNA TGTGCCAGCAGCCCCCGGACAGGGCAAACCTACGAGCAGTACTTC. The full variable domain, its missing parts supplied by reference TRBV7-2 and TRBJ2-7, is GAGVSQSPSNKVTEKGKDVELRCDPISGHTALYWYRQSLGQGLEFLIYFQGNSAPDKSGLPSDRFSAERTGGSVSTLTIQRTQQEDSAVYLCASSPRTGQTYEQYFGPGTRLTVT.

This chain joins TRBV10-3 and TRBJ2-5, with 9 bases aligning to TRBD1. Germline loops: CDR1 ENHRY, CDR2 SYGVKD. This CDR3 has 13 amino acids. V lost 10 bases and J lost 4; bases outside the gene matches: 7. CDR3 region: CATGTGRGETQYF. For the CDR3, the DNA is TGTGCCACCGGGACAGGGAGGGGAGAGACCCAGTACTTC.

The sample holds a few counts of this clonotype. The V gene is TRBV2, the J gene TRBJ1-1; no firm D call. This CDR3 contains 12 residues. Germline V gene lookup returns CDR1 SNHLY and CDR2 FYNNEI. Trimming took 6 bases from V and 8 from J, leaving 13 bases between them. CDR3 sequence reads: CASSPIVTEAFF. The CDR3 region has the DNA TGTGCCAGCAGCCCCATCGTAACAGAAGCTTTCTTT.

This clonotype was recorded many times. The CDR3 nucleotides are TGTGCCAGCAGCTTAGCGCAGAGACAGGGGCAGTTCTTC. The encoded protein is CASSLAQRQGQFF. The V call is TRBV7-9, the J call TRBJ2-1, with 7 positions matching TRBD1. CDR1 and CDR2 (germline): SEHNR, FQNEAQ (reference sequence). The CDR3 spans 13 residues. J was trimmed by 12 bases and V by 0 bases; bases with no gene match: 5.

The chain is built from TRBV27 and TRBJ2-6; the D gene is possibly TRBD1 (5 bases). The length of the CDR3 is 15 residues. Trimming left V 11 bases short and J 1 base short, with 15 bases between. CDR1 and CDR2 from the germline V gene are MNHEY and SMNVEV (reference sequence). This CDR3 reads CAVGELGSGANVLTF. CDR3 nucleotides: TGTGCCGTAGGGGAATTAGGTTCTGGGGCCAACGTCCTGACTTTC. Supplemented by reference TRBV27 and TRBJ2-6, the full variable domain reads EAQVTQNPRYLITVTGKKLTVTCSQNMNHEYMSWYRQDPGLGLRQIYYSMNVEVTDKGDVPEGYKVSRKEKRNFPLILESPSPNQTSLYFCAVGELGSGANVLTFGAGSRLTVL.

The rearrangement joins TRBV7-9 to TRBJ2-7; D remains unclear. The length of the CDR3 is 13 residues. The V and J ends lost 2 bases and 0 bases respectively, with 5 bases between them. CDR1 SEHNR and CDR2 FQNEAQ come from the germline V gene (reference sequence). CDR3 sequence reads: CASSLPTSYEQYF. CDR3 coding DNA: TGTGCCAGCAGCTTACCTACCTCCTACGAGCAGTACTTC.

The chain combines TRBV24-1 with TRBJ2-1; 9 bases are a match to TRBD2. The CDR3 consists of 16 residues. V lost 5 bases and J lost 9; bases outside the gene matches: 13. Germline V lookup: CDR1 KGHDR, CDR2 SFDVKD. The CDR3 reads CATSGLGRGGLGEQFF. As DNA, the CDR3 is TGTGCCACCAGTGGTCTTGGGCGGGGGGGCCTGGGTGAGCAGTTCTTC.

CDR3 DNA sequence: TGTGCCAGTGGAGATTCCAGGGACTCCTATAATTCACCCCTCCACTTT. It specifies CASGDSRDSYNSPLHF. The V and J genes are TRBV19 and TRBJ1-6; D possibly corresponds to TRBD1 (5 bases). This CDR3 is built from 16 residues. The V gene's germline CDR1 is LNHDA and CDR2 SQIVND (reference sequence). V dropped 8 bases and J dropped 0 bases, with 14 bases sitting between them.